The clone carrying this TCR beta chain was counted between two and nine times. V shed 8 bases, J shed 0 bases, and the junction held 16 bases outside the gene matches. CDR1 and CDR2 from the germline V gene are MNHEY and SVGEGT. The CDR3 loop spans 19 amino acids. Time point of the sample: persistent/refractory GD, antithyroid drugs over 5 years with positive TRAb. The TCR library used RNA extracted from PBMCs. These data are taken from a study of regulatory T cells in long-lasting Graves disease. Arm-PCR with iRepertoire HTBI primers amplified the CDR3 regions for these TCR beta libraries. TCRdb reprocessed the multiplex PCR reads with MiXCR, giving one entry per CDR3 protein. The sample holds about 310,000 distinct CDR3 sequences, roughly a fifth seen once.

Material: peripheral blood mononuclear cells (PBMCs), obtained when the disease was refractory, from a patient treated with antithyroid drugs. The chain is built from TRBV6-2 or TRBV6-3 and TRBJ2-2; 9 bases align to TRBD2. This sequence originates from a female donor with Graves disease. The CDR3 here is CASVGGTRTSAPNTGELFF. The CDR3 coding sequence is TGTGCCAGCGTAGGGGGCACAAGGACTAGCGCGCCGAACACCGGGGAGCTGTTTTTT.